This TCR beta chain was obtained from a study of blood T cells in healthy people across ages. PCR was performed a second time for roughly 7 to 12 cycles using a sample-barcoded 5' primer and a J-beta primer mix. From the 5' RACE reads, TCRdb called clonotypes with MiXCR, one entry per CDR3 protein. The sample lists over 1.5 million distinct CDR3 sequences, around half seen once, with roughly 2.1% in the top ten. The CDR3 extends over 12 amino acids. Trimming removed 5 bases from V and 0 bases from J, with 5 bases in between. In germline, CDR1 is DFQATT, CDR2 SNEGSKA (reference sequence). Sequencing was performed on blood. This TCR came from a woman between 40 and 50 years old in good health. This chain links TRBV20-1 with TRBJ2-4; D assignment may be TRBD1 or TRBD2 (5 bases each). This chain's CDR3 is CSAGGAKNIQYF. The CDR3 DNA sequence: TGCAGTGCTGGGGGAGCCAAAAACATTCAGTACTTC.